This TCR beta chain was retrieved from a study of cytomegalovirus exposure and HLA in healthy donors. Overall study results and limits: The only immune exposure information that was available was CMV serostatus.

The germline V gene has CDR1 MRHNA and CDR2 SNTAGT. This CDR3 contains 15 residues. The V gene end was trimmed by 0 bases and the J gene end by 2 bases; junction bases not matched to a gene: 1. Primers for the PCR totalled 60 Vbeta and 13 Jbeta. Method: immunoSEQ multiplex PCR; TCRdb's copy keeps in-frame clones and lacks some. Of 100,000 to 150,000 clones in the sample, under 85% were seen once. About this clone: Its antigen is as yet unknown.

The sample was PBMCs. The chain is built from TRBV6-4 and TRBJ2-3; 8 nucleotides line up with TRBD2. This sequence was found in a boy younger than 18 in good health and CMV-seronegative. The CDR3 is CASSDSGGATDTQYF. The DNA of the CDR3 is TGTGCCAGCAGTGACTCCGGGGGGGCCACAGATACGCAGTATTTT.